This TCR beta chain was profiled in a study of blood T cell repertoires in COVID-19. The CDR3 consists of 14 residues. Germline V lookup: CDR1 SEHNR, CDR2 FQNEAQ (reference sequence). The ends lost 4 bases at V and 1 base at J; junction bases unmatched: 3. Here immunoSEQ multiplex PCR was the method, and the copy in TCRdb shows in-frame clones only, minus some. The data show some 23,000 clones, with around nine tenths seen just once and 15% to 20% held by the top ten. This clonotype was obtained from a human donor in a cohort sampled during active COVID-19. Sequencing was performed on peripheral blood. This chain links TRBV7-9 with TRBJ2-5; TRBD1 matches at 7 bases. CDR3 bases: TGTGCCAGCAGCTCAGGGACAGCCCAAGAGACCCAGTACTTC. This codes for CASSSGTAQETQYF.